The text below deals with one T cell receptor (beta chain). In the same sample, other DNA sequences code for this CDR3. The sample originates from a study of blood T cell repertoires in COVID-19. At the level of the study: Samples of COVID-19 (acute and convalescent) were obtained from the United States, Italy and Spain. Sources were T cells, B-cell-depleted T cells, or PBMCs; the material itself was cDNA or gDNA.

Using immunoSEQ multiplex PCR, the repertoire was profiled, and TCRdb retains in-frame clones only, with some absent. There are over 300,000 clones in the sample; 65% to 90% occur only once, and 7.2% lies in the top ten. The sample was peripheral blood. This sequence was found in a human donor in a cohort sampled during active COVID-19.

CDR3 nucleotide sequence: TGTGCCAGCAGTCCCGGACAGGACTATGGCTACACCTTC. It is translated as CASSPGQDYGYTF. This chain links TRBV27 with TRBJ1-2; TRBD1 matches 7 bases. V lost 5 bases, J lost 3 bases, and 3 bases stayed unmatched. Germline V CDR1 and CDR2: MNHEY, SMNVEV (reference sequence). There are 13 residues in the CDR3.